This T cell receptor beta chain is from a study of T cell responses to AZD1222 COVID-19 vaccine (dated by TCRdb to the early 2020s). Turning to the overall study: AZD1222 recipients whose second dose came at about 4 weeks and those whose second dose came at about 12 weeks were combined into one group, since spike-specific TCR depth and breadth did not differ between the two schedules. Enrollment into the trials was organized by age into subgroups of 18-55, 56-69 and 70-plus years, and those subgroups contained about 160, 30 and 59 TCR-sequenced participants, respectively. A total of 233 trial participants underwent TCR sequencing, of whom some 200 had received two doses of AZD1222 and roughly 26 had received two doses of the MenACWY control vaccine.

The CDR3 regions of human TCRbeta chains were subjected to immunosequencing. As for how the authors treated the data: TCRs in the repertoires were matched against a reference library of SARS-CoV-2-specific TCRs that had been generated with the MIRA antigen-specificity platform. Breadth meant the fraction of unique TCRs that were SARS-CoV-2-associated, whereas depth meant the fraction of total T cells that were SARS-CoV-2-associated. Using the MIRA data, each spike-specific TCR was assigned both to the spike region to which the TCR was reactive and to a CD4 or CD8 class. Log10-transformed breadth and depth values were compared by one-way ANOVA with Sidak's multiple comparisons tests. Entries here come from immuneACCESS through TCRdb and include only in-frame sequences with V and J called. Some clones fail to appear in such tables; in the studies checked, an unresolved V gene covers under half of the shortfall, and the cause of the remainder is unknown. V, J and clone size are those of that table, while D and trimming were read from the DNA. The sample table contains about 120,000 clones; only one count was recorded for 70% to 90% of them. The ten largest clones capture around 3% of the sample.

Comments on this clone: It lacks a known antigen. Base qualities are not at hand, and no much larger clone is one base apart.

Overall study outcomes, separate from this receptor: CD4 TCRs associated with the vaccine covered the entire spike protein, and the dominant responses were in regions 160-218 and 743-854. A significant rise in spike-specific TCR breadth and depth was observed after two AZD1222 doses relative to day 0 and relative to MenACWY recipients. In the small 56-69-year group, the increase in depth fell short of significance, most likely because of low power. Conclusions about previously exposed vaccinees are limited, since just five or six AZD1222 recipients were seropositive for SARS-CoV-2 at baseline. Because no day 14 peak-response samples were available, the repertoires could be characterized only after the peak T cell response. Epitopes outside the regions mutated in the B.1.351 and B.1.1.7 variants were reportedly recognized by nearly half of the unique spike-specific TCRs. Participants were mostly white British and included more females than males, and it was suggested by the authors that clonal diversity may have been underestimated.

CDR1 LGHDT and CDR2 YNNKEL were looked up in the germline V gene (reference sequence). Between the V and J ends, shortened by 1 base and 10 bases respectively, the junction contains 10 bases. Spanning cysteine to phenylalanine, the CDR3 consists of 12 amino acids. CDR3 DNA is the only sequence kept; it has 36 bases, read in frame from the first base. Taken with the paper, the label for time point translates to: baseline before first vaccination. Samples from vaccinated people were obtained from the UK trials COV001 and COV002, which included a single-blind randomized controlled phase 2/3 trial of AZD1222 (ChAdOx1 nCoV-19) in healthy adults. For TCRbeta chain sequencing, PBMC samples from trial participants were taken at day 0 and at day 28 after the second dose.

Recombination joined TRBV3-1 (or the pseudogene TRBV3-2) with TRBJ1-1; TRBD1 is a possible D gene, resting on 6 matching bases. Material: peripheral blood, obtained on day 0 of AZD1222 vaccination. This TCR came from an adult in good health. The DNA reads TGTGCCAGCAGCCAAGTGGGGGCTGTAGCTTTCTTT. Protein translation: CASSQVGAVAFF.